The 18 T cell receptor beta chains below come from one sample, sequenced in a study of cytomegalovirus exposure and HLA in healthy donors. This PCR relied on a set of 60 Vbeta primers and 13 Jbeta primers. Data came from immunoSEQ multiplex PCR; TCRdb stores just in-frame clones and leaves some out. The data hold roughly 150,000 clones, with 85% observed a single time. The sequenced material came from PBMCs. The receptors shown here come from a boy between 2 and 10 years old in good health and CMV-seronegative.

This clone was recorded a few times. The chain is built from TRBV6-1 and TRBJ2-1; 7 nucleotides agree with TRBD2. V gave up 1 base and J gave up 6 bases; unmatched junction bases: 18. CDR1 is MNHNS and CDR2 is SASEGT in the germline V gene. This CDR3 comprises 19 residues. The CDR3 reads CASSEGGLAGALILNEQFF. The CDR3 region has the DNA TGTGCCAGCAGTGAAGGGGGTCTGGCGGGAGCCCTAATACTCAATGAGCAGTTCTTC.

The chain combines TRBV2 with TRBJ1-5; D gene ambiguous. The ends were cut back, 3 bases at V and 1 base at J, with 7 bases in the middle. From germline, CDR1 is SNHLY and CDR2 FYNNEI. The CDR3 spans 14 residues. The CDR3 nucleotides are TGTGCCAGCAGTGAGGCCAGAAGCAATCAGCCCCAGCATTTT. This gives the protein CASSEARSNQPQHF. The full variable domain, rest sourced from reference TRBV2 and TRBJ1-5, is EPEVTQTPSHQVTQMGQEVILRCVPISNHLYFYWYRQILGQKVEFLVSFYNNEISEKSEIFDDQFSVERPDGSNFTLKIRSTKLEDSAMYFCASSEARSNQPQHFGDGTRLSIL.

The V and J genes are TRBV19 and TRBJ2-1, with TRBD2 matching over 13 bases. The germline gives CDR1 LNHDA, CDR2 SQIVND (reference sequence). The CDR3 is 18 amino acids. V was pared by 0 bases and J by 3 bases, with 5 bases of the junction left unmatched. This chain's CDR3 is CASSIDQGLAGVYNEQFF. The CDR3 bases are TGTGCCAGTAGTATAGATCAAGGACTAGCGGGAGTCTACAATGAGCAGTTCTTC.

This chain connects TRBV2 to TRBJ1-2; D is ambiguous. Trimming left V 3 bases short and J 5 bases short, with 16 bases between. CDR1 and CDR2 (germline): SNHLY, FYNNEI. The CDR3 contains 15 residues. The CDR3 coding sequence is TGTGCCAGCAGTGATAGTTCCTCCTTATTATATGGCTACACCTTC. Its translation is CASSDSSSLLYGYTF.

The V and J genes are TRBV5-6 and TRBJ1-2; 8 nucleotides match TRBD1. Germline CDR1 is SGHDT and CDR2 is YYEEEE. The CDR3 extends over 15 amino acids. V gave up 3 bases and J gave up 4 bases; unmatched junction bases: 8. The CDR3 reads CASSWDRSSSYGYTF. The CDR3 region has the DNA TGTGCCAGCAGCTGGGACAGGTCCTCGAGCTATGGCTACACCTTC. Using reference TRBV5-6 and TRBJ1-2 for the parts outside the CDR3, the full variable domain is DAGVTQSPTHLIKTRGQQVTLRCSPKSGHDTVSWYQQALGQGPQFIFQYYEEEERQRGNFPDRFSGHQFPNYSSELNVNALLLGDSALYLCASSWDRSSSYGYTFGSGTRLTVV.

The CDR3 DNA is TGTGCCTGGAACGTTTTGGGGCAACGAGGAAAACTGTTTTTT. This codes for CAWNVLGQRGKLFF. The chain links TRBV30 to TRBJ1-4; possibly TRBD1 for D (5 bases). Trimming stripped 4 bases from V and 10 bases from J, with 19 bases between. The CDR3 consists of 14 residues. Germline CDR1 reads GTSNPN; CDR2 reads SVGIG (reference sequence). The complete variable domain, with remaining parts taken from reference TRBV30 and TRBJ1-4, reads SQTIHQWPATLVQPVGSPLSLECTVEGTSNPNLYWYRQAAGRGLQLLFYSVGIGQISSEVPQNLSASRPQDRQFILSSKKLLLSDSGFYLCAWNVLGQRGKLFFGSGTQLSVL.

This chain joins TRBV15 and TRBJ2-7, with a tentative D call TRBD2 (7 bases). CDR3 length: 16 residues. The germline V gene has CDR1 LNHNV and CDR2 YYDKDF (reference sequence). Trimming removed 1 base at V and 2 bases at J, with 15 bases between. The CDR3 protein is CATSRASGGPPYEQYF. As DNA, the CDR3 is TGTGCCACCAGCAGAGCCTCGGGGGGCCCCCCCTACGAGCAGTACTTC.

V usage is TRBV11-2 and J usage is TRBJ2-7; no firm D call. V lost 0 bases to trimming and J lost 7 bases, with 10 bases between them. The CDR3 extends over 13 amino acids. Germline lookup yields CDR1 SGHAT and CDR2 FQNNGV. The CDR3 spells CASSLDLDREQYF. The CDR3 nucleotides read TGTGCCAGCAGCTTAGACCTCGATCGGGAGCAGTACTTC.

CDR3 sequence reads: CASSHPTGSYNSPLHF. CDR3 nucleotide sequence: TGTGCCAGTAGCCACCCAACGGGCTCCTATAATTCACCCCTCCACTTT. This sequence joins TRBV19 and TRBJ1-6; D not resolved. The CDR3 extends over 16 amino acids. V was cut by 6 bases and J by 0 bases, with 12 bases left in between. Germline CDR1 LNHDA, CDR2 SQIVND (reference sequence).

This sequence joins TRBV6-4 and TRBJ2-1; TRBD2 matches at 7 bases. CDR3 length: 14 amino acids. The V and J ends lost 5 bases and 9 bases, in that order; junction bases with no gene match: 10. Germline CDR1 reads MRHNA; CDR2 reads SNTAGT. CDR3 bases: TGTGCCAGCAGTCCGGGGAGGGCCTCCGGTGAGCAGTTCTTC. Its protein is CASSPGRASGEQFF.

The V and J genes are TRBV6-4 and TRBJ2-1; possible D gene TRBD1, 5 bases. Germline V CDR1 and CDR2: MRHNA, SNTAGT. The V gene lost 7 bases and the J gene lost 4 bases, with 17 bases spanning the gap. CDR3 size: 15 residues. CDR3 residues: CASKPSTEEYNEQFF. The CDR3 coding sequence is TGTGCCAGCAAACCTTCGACAGAGGAGTACAATGAGCAGTTCTTC.

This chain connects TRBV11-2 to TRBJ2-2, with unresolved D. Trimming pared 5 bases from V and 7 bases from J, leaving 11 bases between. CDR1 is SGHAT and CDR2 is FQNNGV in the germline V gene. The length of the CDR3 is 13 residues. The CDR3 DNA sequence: TGTGCCAGCAGCCCCGGTTATGTCGGGGAGCTGTTTTTT. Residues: CASSPGYVGELFF.

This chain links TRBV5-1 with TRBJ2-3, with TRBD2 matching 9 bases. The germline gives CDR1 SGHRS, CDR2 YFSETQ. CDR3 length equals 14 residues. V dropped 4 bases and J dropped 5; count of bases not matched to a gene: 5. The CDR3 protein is CASSPERGEDTQYF. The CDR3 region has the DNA TGCGCCAGCAGCCCGGAGCGGGGGGAAGATACGCAGTATTTT. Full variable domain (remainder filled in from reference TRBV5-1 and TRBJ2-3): KAGVTQTPRYLIKTRGQQVTLSCSPISGHRSVSWYQQTPGQGLQFLFEYFSETQRNKGNFPGRFSGRQFSNSRSEMNVSTLELGDSALYLCASSPERGEDTQYFGPGTRLTVL.

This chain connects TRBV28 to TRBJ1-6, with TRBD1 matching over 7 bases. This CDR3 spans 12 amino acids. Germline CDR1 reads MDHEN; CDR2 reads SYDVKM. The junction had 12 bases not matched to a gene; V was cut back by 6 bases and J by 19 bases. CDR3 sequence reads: CASSSPGQSWHF. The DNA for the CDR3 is TGTGCCAGCAGCTCGCCGGGACAGAGCTGGCACTTT.

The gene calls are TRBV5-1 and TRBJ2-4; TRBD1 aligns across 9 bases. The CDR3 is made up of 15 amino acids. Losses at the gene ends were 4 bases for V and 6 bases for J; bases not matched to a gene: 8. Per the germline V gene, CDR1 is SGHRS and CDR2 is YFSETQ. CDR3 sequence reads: CASSRDRATGNIQYF. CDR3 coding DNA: TGCGCCAGCAGCAGGGACAGGGCGACAGGAAACATTCAGTACTTC.

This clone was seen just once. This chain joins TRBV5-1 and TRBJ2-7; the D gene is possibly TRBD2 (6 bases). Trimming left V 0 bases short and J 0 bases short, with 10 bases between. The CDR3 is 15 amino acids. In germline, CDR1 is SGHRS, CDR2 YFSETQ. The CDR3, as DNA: TGCGCCAGCAGCTTGGGGGCGGGGAGCTCCTACGAGCAGTACGTC. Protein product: CASSLGAGSSYEQYV.

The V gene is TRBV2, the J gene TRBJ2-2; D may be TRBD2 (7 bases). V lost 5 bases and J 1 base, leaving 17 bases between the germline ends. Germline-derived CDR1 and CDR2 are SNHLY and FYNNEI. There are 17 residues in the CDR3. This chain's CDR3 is CASSQGIVAGNTGELFF. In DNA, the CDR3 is TGTGCCAGCAGTCAGGGGATAGTAGCGGGGAACACCGGGGAGCTGTTTTTT.

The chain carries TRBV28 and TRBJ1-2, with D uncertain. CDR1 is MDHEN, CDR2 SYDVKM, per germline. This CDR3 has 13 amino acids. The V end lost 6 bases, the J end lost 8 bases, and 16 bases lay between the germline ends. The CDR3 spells CASSWGGPYGYTF. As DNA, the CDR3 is TGTGCCAGCAGCTGGGGAGGCCCCTACGGCTACACCTTC.